A single sample gave rise to the 27 T cell receptor beta chains below, sequenced in a study of T cells in Graves' hyperthyroidism and ophthalmopathy. RNA transcripts yielded amplified TCR beta CDR3 regions. HTBI primers were employed in a first-round RT-PCR of the TCR CDR3. MiXCR was run by TCRdb on the multiplex PCR reads, yielding one entry per CDR3 protein. In the table there are 250,000 to 350,000 distinct CDR3 sequences, about a sixth of which are singletons. Material: blood. Receptors were obtained from a woman aged 55 to 70 with Graves' ophthalmopathy.

This clonotype came up many times. The rearrangement uses TRBV6-1 and TRBJ2-3; 12 positions match TRBD1. Germline assignment: CDR1 MNHNS and CDR2 SASEGT. The V gene end was trimmed by 5 bases and the J gene end by 4 bases; junction bases not matched to a gene: 7. CDR3 length: 16 residues. CDR3 DNA sequence: TGTGCCAGCAGTAAAGGGACAGGGGGCGGTCCAGATACGCAGTATTTT. Translation: CASSKGTGGGPDTQYF.

In its sample, this clonotype was seen many times. V is TRBV2 and J is TRBJ1-2; perhaps TRBD1 as D (6 bases). V was cut by 6 bases and J by 7 bases, with 15 bases left in between. In germline, CDR1 is SNHLY, CDR2 FYNNEI. The CDR3 contains 13 residues. CDR3 protein: CASSEAGGGGYTF. Written as DNA, the CDR3 is TGTGCCAGCAGCGAGGCAGGAGGGGGTGGCTACACCTTC. Using reference TRBV2 and TRBJ1-2 for the parts outside the CDR3, the full variable domain is EPEVTQTPSHQVTQMGQEVILRCVPISNHLYFYWYRQILGQKVEFLVSFYNNEISEKSEIFDDQFSVERPDGSNFTLKIRSTKLEDSAMYFCASSEAGGGGYTFGSGTRLTVV.

This clonotype was seen repeatedly, ten times or more. The V gene is TRBV28, the J gene TRBJ1-1; a weak D match, TRBD1 (5 bases). Germline CDR1 is MDHEN and CDR2 is SYDVKM. The CDR3 loop spans 14 amino acids. Trimming shortened V by 3 bases and J by 2 bases, and 10 bases separated the two germline ends. CDR3 sequence reads: CASSFSGPNTEAFF. The CDR3 coding sequence is TGTGCCAGCAGTTTTTCGGGGCCCAACACTGAAGCTTTCTTT.

Many counts were recorded for this clonotype. The V call is TRBV11-2, the J call TRBJ2-7, with D perhaps TRBD1 (5 bases). This CDR3 spans 15 amino acids. The germline V gene has CDR1 SGHAT and CDR2 FQNNGV. With 3 bases removed from V and 3 bases from J, the gap between germline ends came to 15 bases. CDR3 DNA: TGTGCCAGCAGCTTCGGGCAGGGCACCTTCTACGAGCAGTACTTC. Its translation: CASSFGQGTFYEQYF.

This clonotype was counted only a few times. This chain uses TRBV7-9 with TRBJ1-2, with D possibly being TRBD1 (6 bases). CDR1 and CDR2 from the germline V gene are SEHNR and FQNEAQ (reference sequence). There are 14 residues in the CDR3. The V and J ends lost 3 bases and 0 bases respectively, with 8 bases between them. The CDR3 loop is CASSLGAANYGYTF. In DNA form, the CDR3 reads TGTGCCAGCAGCTTGGGGGCCGCTAACTATGGCTACACCTTC.

V and J are TRBV20-1 and TRBJ2-3; 7 nucleotides match TRBD1. V lost 5 bases and J lost 1; bases outside the gene matches: 6. The CDR3 consists of 14 residues. The germline gives CDR1 DFQATT, CDR2 SNEGSKA (reference sequence). The CDR3 DNA follows: TGCAGTGCTCACCCCGACAGGGGCACAGATACGCAGTATTTT. It specifies CSAHPDRGTDTQYF.

This clonotype was found many times. The chain employs TRBV6-5 and TRBJ2-5; D might be TRBD1 (5 bases). This CDR3 has 14 amino acids. In germline, CDR1 is MNHEY, CDR2 SVGAGI. The ends were cut back, 2 bases at V and 5 bases at J, with 12 bases in the middle. In DNA, the CDR3 is TGTGCCAGCAGTTACGACAGTTCGGCGGAGACCCAGTACTTC. As protein: CASSYDSSAETQYF.

In its sample, this clonotype was seen many times. The V and J genes are TRBV4-2 and TRBJ2-5; D perhaps matches TRBD1 (5 bases). This CDR3 region has 17 residues. V lost 1 base to trimming and J lost 5 bases, with 20 bases between them. The germline V gene encodes CDR1 LGHNA and CDR2 YNFKEQ. The CDR3 nucleotides read TGTGCCAGCAGCCAAGTCGCGAACACAGGAAAGGGTGAGACCCAGTACTTC. This encodes CASSQVANTGKGETQYF.

The rearrangement links TRBV10-3 to TRBJ2-1; the match to TRBD2 covers 14 bases. Germline CDR1 and CDR2: ENHRY and SYGVKD. The CDR3 extends over 14 amino acids. V lost 9 bases to trimming and J lost 9 bases; unmatched junction nucleotides: 7. In DNA, the CDR3 is TGTGCCATGAAAAGACTAGCGGGAGGGCCTGAGCAGTTCTTC. Its translation: CAMKRLAGGPEQFF.

The rearrangement links TRBV12-3 or TRBV12-4 to TRBJ2-1; no clear D gene. CDR3 length: 16 amino acids. V shed 5 bases and J shed 9 bases, with 23 bases lying between them. The CDR3 DNA reads as TGTGCCAGCAGTCCTCTGGCAAACCCTGGTAGTAGTGAGCAGTTCTTC. Residues: CASSPLANPGSSEQFF.

V gene TRBV9 combines with J gene TRBJ2-7; D is uncertain. Germline loops: CDR1 SGDLS, CDR2 YYNGEE. The CDR3 contains 17 residues. Trimming removed 4 bases from V and 2 bases from J, with 22 bases in between. DNA of the CDR3: TGTGCCAGCAGCCCCCGTGGTTATTCGTCAGATACCTACGAGCAGTACTTC. It specifies CASSPRGYSSDTYEQYF.

This chain uses TRBV28 with TRBJ1-4; D is ambiguous. V was cut by 5 bases and J by 4 bases, with 11 bases left in between. CDR1 MDHEN and CDR2 SYDVKM come from the germline V gene. The CDR3 covers 14 residues. The CDR3 here is CASSAWQDNEKLFF. The CDR3 DNA reads TGTGCCAGCAGTGCTTGGCAGGATAATGAAAAACTGTTTTTT. The complete variable domain, with remaining parts taken from reference TRBV28 and TRBJ1-4, reads DVKVTQSSRYLVKRTGEKVFLECVQDMDHENMFWYRQDPGLGLRLIYFSYDVKMKEKGDIPEGYSVSREKKERFSLILESASTNQTSMYLCASSAWQDNEKLFFGSGTQLSVL.

This clonotype was seen at least ten times. J is TRBJ2-5 and V is TRBV28; D possibly matches TRBD1 or TRBD2 (5 bases each). Germline V gene lookup returns CDR1 MDHEN and CDR2 SYDVKM. The CDR3 extends over 13 amino acids. The V gene lost 6 bases and the J gene lost 9 bases, with 17 bases spanning the gap. CDR3 bases: TGTGCCAGCAGCCGGGACCTTACCACGCCCCAGTACTTC. This codes for CASSRDLTTPQYF. Full variable domain (rest looked up from reference TRBV28 and TRBJ2-5): DVKVTQSSRYLVKRTGEKVFLECVQDMDHENMFWYRQDPGLGLRLIYFSYDVKMKEKGDIPEGYSVSREKKERFSLILESASTNQTSMYLCASSRDLTTPQYFGPGTRLLVL.

Regarding this clonotype: This may be a read error, as it is one base from a much larger clone. The chain uses TRBV20-1 and TRBJ2-4; 10 bases fit TRBD2. CDR1 and CDR2 from the germline V gene are DFQATT and SNEGSKA (reference sequence). This CDR3 has 15 residues. The J segment lost 8 bases and the V segment lost 6 bases, leaving 13 bases of the junction unmatched. The CDR3 here is CSARGLAEAMDIQYF. CDR3 nucleotide sequence: TGCAGTGCCCGCGGACTAGCGGAAGCGATGGACATTCAGTACTTC.

This clonotype was recorded many times. This rearrangement joins TRBV6-2 or TRBV6-3 to TRBJ2-1; D perhaps matches TRBD2 (6 bases). CDR3 length: 18 residues. V was cut by 2 bases and J by 6 bases, with 23 bases left in between. Germline V lookup: CDR1 MNHEY, CDR2 SVGEGT. Written as DNA, the CDR3 is TGTGCCAGCAGTTACCCTCAACCCCCTACCGGGAGCCTCAATGAGCAGTTCTTC. Translation: CASSYPQPPTGSLNEQFF.

This clonotype was counted only a few times. CDR3 sequence (DNA): TGCGCCAGCAGCTTCAGAGGGTTCGCAACTAATGAAAAACTGTTTTTT. This codes for CASSFRGFATNEKLFF. The rearrangement links TRBV5-1 to TRBJ1-4; the D is unclear. Germline CDR1 is SGHRS and CDR2 is YFSETQ. V was shortened by 2 bases and J by 0 bases, with 11 bases between the two germline ends. This CDR3 spans 16 amino acids.

About this clonotype: This sequence may be a read error, since a much larger clone differs from it by one base. The chain is built from TRBV2 and TRBJ2-3, with TRBD2 as a possible D gene (6 bases). CDR3 length equals 14 residues. With 6 bases removed from V and 5 bases from J, the gap between germline ends came to 15 bases. Germline lookup yields CDR1 SNHLY and CDR2 FYNNEI. CDR3 in DNA: TGTGCCAGCAGCTTAGGACTATCAGGAGATACGCAGTATTTT. Translation gives CASSLGLSGDTQYF.

This clonotype has a count of ten or more. The V call is TRBV6-1, the J call TRBJ1-1; D gene ambiguous. V was shortened by 5 bases and J by 2 bases, with 9 bases between the two germline ends. The CDR3 has 13 residues. CDR1 is MNHNS and CDR2 is SASEGT in the germline V gene. The CDR3 DNA is TGTGCCAGCAGTTTGCTGCCTAACACTGAAGCTTTCTTT. It encodes CASSLLPNTEAFF.

The chain combines TRBV7-2 with TRBJ2-4; 7 bases line up with TRBD1. The CDR3 runs to 16 residues. V trimming: 1 base; J trimming: 2 bases; junction bases outside the gene matches: 5. Germline V lookup: CDR1 SGHTA, CDR2 FQGNSA. Here the CDR3 DNA reads TGTGCCAGCAGCTTAGGAGGGGGCGCGTCCAAAAACATTCAGTACTTC. Protein: CASSLGGGASKNIQYF. Full variable domain (remainder filled in from reference TRBV7-2 and TRBJ2-4): GAGVSQSPSNKVTEKGKDVELRCDPISGHTALYWYRQSLGQGLEFLIYFQGNSAPDKSGLPSDRFSAERTGGSVSTLTIQRTQQEDSAVYLCASSLGGGASKNIQYFGAGTRLSVL.

At least ten counts were recorded for this clonotype. The rearrangement uses TRBV6-1 and TRBJ2-3; D is unresolved. The ends were cut back, 6 bases at V and 0 bases at J, with 13 bases in the middle. CDR1 is MNHNS and CDR2 is SASEGT in the germline V gene. This CDR3 has 15 amino acids. The CDR3 sequence: CASSSQLPSTDTQYF. In DNA, the CDR3 is TGTGCCAGCAGCTCCCAGTTACCGAGCACAGATACGCAGTATTTT.

This clonotype was observed at least ten times. V usage is TRBV20-1 and J usage is TRBJ1-6, with D hard to call. Germline-derived CDR1 and CDR2 are DFQATT and SNEGSKA (reference sequence). The CDR3 is 14 amino acids. Between the trimmed V and J ends, which lost 0 bases and 6 bases, there was a span of 9 bases. The DNA of the CDR3 is TGCAGTGCTAGAGACCCAGTGGGTAATTCACCCCTCCACTTT. It specifies CSARDPVGNSPLHF.

This clonotype was counted only a few times. V usage is TRBV20-1 and J usage is TRBJ1-4; the D is unclear. Germline V lookup: CDR1 DFQATT, CDR2 SNEGSKA (reference sequence). The CDR3 has 14 residues. V was pared by 6 bases and J by 8 bases, with 19 bases between. The CDR3 bases are TGCAGTGCAAACAGCGCGGGGTCCTCAGAAAAACTGTTTTTT. It is translated as CSANSAGSSEKLFF.

This clonotype was picked up a small number of times. The V gene is TRBV4-3, the J gene TRBJ2-7; D is unclear. V dropped 0 bases and J dropped 2 bases, with 8 bases sitting between them. The CDR3 is 14 amino acids. The germline V gene encodes CDR1 LGHNA and CDR2 YSLEER. DNA for the CDR3: TGCGCCAGCAGCCAAGACCCAGGTCCCTACGAGCAGTACTTC. As protein: CASSQDPGPYEQYF.

The table lists this clonotype with many counts. The chain combines TRBV7-2 with TRBJ2-7; TRBD2 aligns across 7 bases. The J segment lost 4 bases and the V segment lost 0 bases, leaving 9 bases of the junction unmatched. This CDR3 comprises 16 residues. Germline V gene sequence: CDR1 SGHTA, CDR2 FQGNSA. The CDR3 bases are TGTGCCAGCAGCTTAGCGAAAAGCGGGACTCGTTACGAGCAGTACTTC. It specifies CASSLAKSGTRYEQYF. Full variable domain (missing parts from reference TRBV7-2 and TRBJ2-7): GAGVSQSPSNKVTEKGKDVELRCDPISGHTALYWYRQSLGQGLEFLIYFQGNSAPDKSGLPSDRFSAERTGGSVSTLTIQRTQQEDSAVYLCASSLAKSGTRYEQYFGPGTRLTVT.

This clonotype has at least ten counts. V is TRBV5-1 and J is TRBJ1-1; D is uncertain. Germline loops: CDR1 SGHRS, CDR2 YFSETQ. The V end was cut by 2 bases, the J end by 1 base, with 6 bases between. The CDR3 extends over 13 amino acids. The CDR3 DNA is TGCGCCAGCAGCTTTGCAGGGAACACTGAAGCTTTCTTT. This encodes CASSFAGNTEAFF. Complete variable domain (other parts from reference TRBV5-1 and TRBJ1-1): KAGVTQTPRYLIKTRGQQVTLSCSPISGHRSVSWYQQTPGQGLQFLFEYFSETQRNKGNFPGRFSGRQFSNSRSEMNVSTLELGDSALYLCASSFAGNTEAFFGQGTRLTVV.

Ten or more counts support this clonotype. J is TRBJ2-5 and V is TRBV5-1; D tentatively reads TRBD1 or TRBD2 (6 bases each). This CDR3 region has 14 residues. V lost 4 bases, J lost 5 bases, and 15 bases lay in between. Per germline, CDR1 SGHRS and CDR2 YFSETQ. The CDR3 is CASSPEGGRETQYF. CDR3 coding DNA: TGCGCCAGCAGCCCGGAGGGGGGCCGGGAGACCCAGTACTTC.

This clonotype was recorded at least ten times. The chain joins TRBV28 to TRBJ2-1, with 7 bases fitting TRBD2. Germline V CDR1 and CDR2: MDHEN, SYDVKM. V lost 7 bases to trimming and J lost 3 bases; unmatched junction nucleotides: 6. This CDR3 region has 14 residues. CDR3 DNA: TGTGCCAGCAATACGGGGGGAATCTACAATGAGCAGTTCTTC. This translates into CASNTGGIYNEQFF. Using reference TRBV28 and TRBJ2-1 for the parts outside the CDR3, the full variable domain is DVKVTQSSRYLVKRTGEKVFLECVQDMDHENMFWYRQDPGLGLRLIYFSYDVKMKEKGDIPEGYSVSREKKERFSLILESASTNQTSMYLCASNTGGIYNEQFFGPGTRLTVL.